The clone carrying this T cell receptor (beta chain) was seen ten or more times. This entry belongs to a study of read filtering for tumor transcriptome and immune sequencing. Background on the study: By R-ISS, stages I, II and III held approximately 8, 16 and 7 patients.

The CDR3 extends over 16 amino acids. Germline V gene lookup returns CDR1 SGHNT and CDR2 YYREEE (reference sequence). V was trimmed by 0 bases and J by 1 base, leaving 12 bases between them. From approximately 430 ng of RNA, a library with molecular barcoded alpha/delta and beta/gamma adaptors was made. Each CDR3 protein is one row after TCRdb ran MiXCR on the reads. The data show more than 30,000 distinct CDR3 sequences, with approximately 14% seen just once and less than 20% held by the top ten. The sample comprised a population of CD138-negative cells sorted from bone marrow. The source is a donor aged 40 or over with multiple myeloma. This chain connects TRBV5-4 to TRBJ2-3; no clear D. The CDR3 DNA sequence: TGTGCCAGCAGCTTGGCGTGGGGTTCAGGCACAGATACGCAGTATTTT. Residues: CASSLAWGSGTDTQYF.